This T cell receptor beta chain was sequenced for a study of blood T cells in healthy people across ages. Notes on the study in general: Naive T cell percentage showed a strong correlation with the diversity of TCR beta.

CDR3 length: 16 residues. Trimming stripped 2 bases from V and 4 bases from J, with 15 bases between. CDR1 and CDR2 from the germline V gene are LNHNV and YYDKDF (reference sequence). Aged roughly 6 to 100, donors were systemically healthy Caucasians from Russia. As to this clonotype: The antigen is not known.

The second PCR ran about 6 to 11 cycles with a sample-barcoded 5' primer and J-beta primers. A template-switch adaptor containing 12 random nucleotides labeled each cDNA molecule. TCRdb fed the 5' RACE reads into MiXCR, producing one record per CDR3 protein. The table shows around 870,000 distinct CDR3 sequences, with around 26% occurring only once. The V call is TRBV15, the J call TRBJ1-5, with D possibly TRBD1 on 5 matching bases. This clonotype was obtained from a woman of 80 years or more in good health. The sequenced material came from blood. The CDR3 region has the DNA TGTGCCACCAGCAGAACGATCGGGGGTGCTAATCAGCCCCAGCATTTT. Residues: CATSRTIGGANQPQHF. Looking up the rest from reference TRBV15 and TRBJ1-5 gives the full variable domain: DAMVIQNPRYQVTQFGKPVTLSCSQTLNHNVMYWYQQKSSQAPKLLFHYYDKDFNNEADTPDNFQSRRPNTSFCFLDIRSPGLGDTAMYLCATSRTIGGANQPQHFGDGTRLSIL.